This is a list of T cell receptor beta chains from one sample in a study of early T cells in non-severe SARS-CoV-2 infection. Using its own MiXCR run on the 5' RACE reads, TCRdb lists one record per CDR3 protein. The sample yields nearly 30,000 distinct CDR3 sequences, 4% to 5.5% seen once. The sequenced sample consisted of whole blood. These TCRs come from an adult who was a healthcare worker with PCR-confirmed SARS-CoV-2 infection or an uninfected control (not recorded which). Each CDR3 is given with its conserved first and last residue. A D gene is named only where the DNA matches it firmly. The listing skips clone size in some rows; elsewhere it reads once, few, many or a size class.

d_gene: .; j_gene: TRBJ2-7; abundance: few; v_gene: TRBV4-2; CDR3aa: CASSLNGLLSSYEQYF; CDR3nt: TGTGCCAGCAGTCTTAACGGACTCCTGAGCTCCTACGAGCAGTACTTC
d_gene: TRBD1; j_gene: TRBJ1-6; abundance: few; v_gene: TRBV6-6; CDR3aa: CASSSGQGGRFNSPLHF; CDR3nt: TGTGCCAGCAGTTCTGGACAGGGAGGGCGTTTTAATTCACCCCTCCACTTT
d_gene: TRBD1; j_gene: TRBJ2-7; abundance: many; v_gene: TRBV6-1; CDR3aa: CASSEAGGTGGDEQYF; CDR3nt: TGTGCCAGCAGTGAAGCAGGCGGGACAGGGGGCGACGAGCAGTACTTC
d_gene: TRBD2; j_gene: TRBJ2-6; abundance: many; v_gene: TRBV28; CDR3aa: CASSPGGAGANVLTF; CDR3nt: TGTGCCAGCAGTCCGGGGGGGGCTGGGGCCAACGTCCTGACTTTC
d_gene: .; j_gene: TRBJ2-4; abundance: many; v_gene: TRBV20-1; CDR3aa: CSATTSTVAKNIQYF; CDR3nt: TGCAGTGCTACCACATCTACAGTAGCCAAAAACATTCAGTACTTC
d_gene: .; j_gene: TRBJ1-1; abundance: .; v_gene: TRBV7-2; CDR3aa: CASSSRTFSNTEAFF; CDR3nt: TGTGCCAGCAGCTCTCGGACGTTTTCGAACACTGAAGCTTTCTTT
d_gene: TRBD1; j_gene: TRBJ2-5; abundance: few; v_gene: TRBV12-3/TRBV12-4; CDR3aa: CASSLAVLPGQQETQYF; CDR3nt: TGTGCCAGCAGTTTAGCCGTCCTCCCGGGACAGCAAGAGACCCAGTACTTC
d_gene: .; j_gene: TRBJ2-7; abundance: .; v_gene: TRBV11-2; CDR3aa: CASSETGNYEQYF; CDR3nt: TGTGCCAGCAGCGAGACGGGGAACTACGAGCAGTACTTC
d_gene: .; j_gene: TRBJ1-5; abundance: many; v_gene: TRBV2; CDR3aa: CASRSNQPQHF; CDR3nt: TGTGCCAGCAGGAGCAATCAGCCCCAGCATTTT
d_gene: .; j_gene: TRBJ2-2; abundance: .; v_gene: TRBV7-8; CDR3aa: CASSPRARTGELFF; CDR3nt: TGTGCCAGCAGCCCAAGGGCCCGCACCGGGGAGCTGTTTTTT
d_gene: .; j_gene: TRBJ1-2; abundance: many; v_gene: TRBV27; CDR3aa: CASSRGTTNYGYTF; CDR3nt: TGTGCCAGCAGTCGGGGCACGACTAACTATGGCTACACCTTC
d_gene: .; j_gene: TRBJ1-1; abundance: many; v_gene: TRBV29-1; CDR3aa: CSVEDRGVVNTEAFF; CDR3nt: TGCAGCGTTGAAGATCGGGGGGTAGTGAACACTGAAGCTTTCTTT
d_gene: TRBD2; j_gene: TRBJ2-3; abundance: few; v_gene: TRBV7-2; CDR3aa: CASSLVPSGSTDTQYF; CDR3nt: TGTGCCAGCAGCTTAGTGCCTAGCGGGAGCACAGATACGCAGTATTTT
d_gene: .; j_gene: TRBJ2-1; abundance: many; v_gene: TRBV9; CDR3aa: CASSEHWGPAGVSYNEQFF; CDR3nt: TGTGCCAGCAGCGAACACTGGGGGCCAGCGGGTGTTTCCTACAATGAGCAGTTCTTC
d_gene: TRBD2; j_gene: TRBJ2-1; abundance: many; v_gene: TRBV4-2; CDR3aa: CASSQVGTSDYNEQFF; CDR3nt: TGTGCCAGCAGCCAAGTGGGGACTAGCGACTACAATGAGCAGTTCTTC
d_gene: .; j_gene: TRBJ1-1; abundance: few; v_gene: TRBV11-2; CDR3aa: CASSLKFAEAFF; CDR3nt: TGTGCCAGCAGCTTAAAATTTGCCGAAGCTTTCTTT
d_gene: .; j_gene: TRBJ2-1; abundance: many; v_gene: TRBV7-2; CDR3aa: CASSLALALSRNEQFF; CDR3nt: TGTGCCAGCAGCTTAGCACTCGCCCTTTCGCGCAATGAGCAGTTCTTC
d_gene: .; j_gene: TRBJ1-2; abundance: many; v_gene: TRBV6-5; CDR3aa: CASSYSNQGLYGYTF; CDR3nt: TGTGCCAGCAGTTACTCCAATCAGGGGCTCTATGGCTACACCTTC
d_gene: .; j_gene: TRBJ1-2; abundance: few; v_gene: TRBV29-1; CDR3aa: CSVDAGDRDGYTF; CDR3nt: TGCAGCGTTGACGCGGGGGATCGAGATGGCTACACCTTC
d_gene: .; j_gene: TRBJ1-1; abundance: many; v_gene: TRBV13; CDR3aa: CASSSEGGENTEAFF; CDR3nt: TGTGCCAGCAGCTCCGAGGGAGGGGAGAACACTGAAGCTTTCTTT
d_gene: .; j_gene: TRBJ2-7; abundance: few; v_gene: TRBV4-2; CDR3aa: CASSPPGLSYEQYF; CDR3nt: TGTGCCAGCAGCCCTCCGGGACTTTCCTACGAGCAGTACTTC
d_gene: .; j_gene: TRBJ2-7; abundance: many; v_gene: TRBV10-3; CDR3aa: CAISVFRVGTYEQYF; CDR3nt: TGTGCCATCAGTGTCTTCAGGGTAGGGACCTACGAGCAGTACTTC
d_gene: .; j_gene: TRBJ1-6; abundance: many; v_gene: TRBV12-3/TRBV12-4; CDR3aa: CASSSSDYNSPLHF; CDR3nt: TGTGCCAGCAGTTCAAGTGATTATAATTCACCCCTCCACTTT
d_gene: .; j_gene: TRBJ2-2; abundance: many; v_gene: TRBV6-1; CDR3aa: CASSELTVGIGELFF; CDR3nt: TGTGCCAGCAGTGAATTGACGGTTGGAATCGGGGAGCTGTTTTTT
d_gene: TRBD1; j_gene: TRBJ2-2; abundance: many; v_gene: TRBV30; CDR3aa: CAWKPIGQDYTGELFF; CDR3nt: TGTGCCTGGAAACCTATCGGACAGGACTACACCGGGGAGCTGTTTTTT
d_gene: .; j_gene: TRBJ1-2; abundance: few; v_gene: TRBV6-2/TRBV6-3; CDR3aa: CASSYATAYGYTF; CDR3nt: TGTGCCAGCAGTTACGCGACAGCCTATGGCTACACCTTC
d_gene: .; j_gene: TRBJ2-1; abundance: many; v_gene: TRBV18; CDR3aa: CASSPRVGGHSYNEQFF; CDR3nt: TGTGCCAGCTCACCTCGTGTGGGAGGTCACTCCTACAATGAGCAGTTCTTC
d_gene: .; j_gene: TRBJ2-7; abundance: .; v_gene: TRBV7-6; CDR3aa: CASSLIAGVTSYEQYF; CDR3nt: TGTGCCAGCAGCTTAATTGCCGGTGTTACCTCCTACGAGCAGTACTTC
d_gene: .; j_gene: TRBJ2-7; abundance: few; v_gene: TRBV20-1; CDR3aa: CSARDLEGDHYEQYF; CDR3nt: TGCAGTGCTAGAGATTTAGAAGGGGACCACTACGAGCAGTACTTC
d_gene: TRBD2; j_gene: TRBJ2-1; abundance: .; v_gene: TRBV28; CDR3aa: CASSLRSGNYNEQFF; CDR3nt: TGTGCCAGCAGTTTACGTAGCGGGAACTACAATGAGCAGTTCTTC
d_gene: .; j_gene: TRBJ2-1; abundance: many; v_gene: TRBV5-4; CDR3aa: CASSLLDGNEQFF; CDR3nt: TGTGCCAGCAGCTTGCTTGACGGGAATGAGCAGTTCTTC
d_gene: TRBD1; j_gene: TRBJ2-7; abundance: .; v_gene: TRBV6-6; CDR3aa: CASSRGTGAYEQYF; CDR3nt: TGTGCCAGCAGCCGTGGGACAGGAGCCTACGAGCAGTACTTC
d_gene: TRBD1; j_gene: TRBJ1-1; abundance: .; v_gene: TRBV29-1; CDR3aa: CSVETRTGRTEAFF; CDR3nt: TGCAGCGTTGAAACCCGGACAGGGAGAACTGAAGCTTTCTTT
d_gene: .; j_gene: TRBJ1-2; abundance: many; v_gene: TRBV5-4; CDR3aa: CASRQDIGSYGYTF; CDR3nt: TGTGCCAGCAGGCAAGATATTGGATCCTATGGCTACACCTTC
d_gene: .; j_gene: TRBJ2-1; abundance: many; v_gene: TRBV20-1; CDR3aa: CSATPPPSYNEQFF; CDR3nt: TGCAGTGCTACCCCGCCCCCCTCGTACAATGAGCAGTTCTTC
d_gene: .; j_gene: TRBJ2-1; abundance: many; v_gene: TRBV19; CDR3aa: CASSISVGEQFF; CDR3nt: TGTGCCAGTAGTATAAGTGTTGGGGAGCAGTTCTTC
d_gene: .; j_gene: TRBJ2-5; abundance: few; v_gene: TRBV6-1; CDR3aa: CASLLGETQYF; CDR3nt: TGTGCCAGCCTTTTGGGGGAGACTCAGTACTTC
d_gene: TRBD1; j_gene: TRBJ1-1; abundance: many; v_gene: TRBV4-2; CDR3aa: CASSMIQGVFAEAFF; CDR3nt: TGTGCCAGCAGCATGATACAGGGGGTTTTTGCTGAAGCTTTCTTT
d_gene: .; j_gene: TRBJ2-3; abundance: .; v_gene: TRBV3-1; CDR3aa: CASSQTRGADTQYF; CDR3nt: TGTGCCAGCAGCCAGACGAGAGGGGCAGATACGCAGTATTTT
d_gene: TRBD1; j_gene: TRBJ2-2; abundance: .; v_gene: TRBV10-3; CDR3aa: CAISEHDRDTGELFF; CDR3nt: TGTGCCATCAGTGAACATGACAGGGACACCGGGGAGCTGTTTTTT
d_gene: .; j_gene: TRBJ2-7; abundance: many; v_gene: TRBV6-2/TRBV6-3; CDR3aa: CATGQSTKQYF; CDR3nt: TGTGCCACCGGACAGAGTACGAAGCAGTACTTC
d_gene: .; j_gene: TRBJ2-7; abundance: many; v_gene: TRBV28; CDR3aa: CASSLLFLAGGYEQYF; CDR3nt: TGTGCCAGCAGTTTATTGTTCCTGGCAGGGGGGTACGAGCAGTACTTC
d_gene: TRBD2; j_gene: TRBJ2-3; abundance: many; v_gene: TRBV10-1; CDR3aa: CASSDGLAGGLTDTQYF; CDR3nt: TGCGCCAGCAGTGATGGACTAGCGGGAGGGTTGACAGATACGCAGTATTTT
d_gene: .; j_gene: TRBJ2-5; abundance: few; v_gene: TRBV7-6; CDR3aa: CASSFKGGGETQYF; CDR3nt: TGTGCCAGCAGCTTTAAGGGGGGTGGAGAGACCCAGTACTTC
d_gene: TRBD1; j_gene: TRBJ2-5; abundance: many; v_gene: TRBV2; CDR3aa: CASRDPGGQVRKTQYF; CDR3nt: TGTGCCAGCAGAGATCCAGGGGGCCAGGTCAGGAAGACCCAGTACTTC
d_gene: .; j_gene: TRBJ2-7; abundance: .; v_gene: TRBV2; CDR3aa: CASSFLQGSYEQYF; CDR3nt: TGTGCCAGCAGTTTCCTCCAGGGGTCCTACGAGCAGTACTTC
d_gene: .; j_gene: TRBJ1-3; abundance: .; v_gene: TRBV20-1; CDR3aa: CSAGHRVGNTIYF; CDR3nt: TGCAGTGCAGGCCACAGGGTTGGAAACACCATATATTTT
d_gene: .; j_gene: TRBJ2-1; abundance: many; v_gene: TRBV6-2/TRBV6-3; CDR3aa: CASSNPGRSNEQFF; CDR3nt: TGTGCCAGCAGTAACCCCGGACGCAGCAATGAGCAGTTCTTC
d_gene: TRBD1; j_gene: TRBJ1-4; abundance: many; v_gene: TRBV20-1; CDR3aa: CSATPGQNEKLFF; CDR3nt: TGCAGTGCTACCCCGGGACAGAATGAAAAACTGTTTTTT
d_gene: .; j_gene: TRBJ1-2; abundance: many; v_gene: TRBV20-1; CDR3aa: CSAPTSAGAFFGYTF; CDR3nt: TGCAGTGCTCCCACCTCTGCAGGGGCGTTTTTTGGCTACACCTTC
d_gene: .; j_gene: TRBJ2-3; abundance: few; v_gene: TRBV12-3/TRBV12-4; CDR3aa: CASSTGSSTDTQYF; CDR3nt: TGTGCCAGCTCTACAGGTTCTAGCACAGATACGCAGTATTTT
d_gene: .; j_gene: TRBJ2-7; abundance: many; v_gene: TRBV7-8; CDR3aa: CASSLSLEQATYEQYF; CDR3nt: TGTGCCAGCAGCCTTTCTCTCGAACAGGCTACCTACGAGCAGTACTTC
d_gene: .; j_gene: TRBJ2-3; abundance: many; v_gene: TRBV7-2; CDR3aa: CASSLSGGRTDTQYF; CDR3nt: TGTGCCAGCAGCTTATCTGGTGGGCGCACAGATACGCAGTATTTT
d_gene: .; j_gene: TRBJ2-7; abundance: few; v_gene: TRBV4-3; CDR3aa: CASSERRQNPPYEQYF; CDR3nt: TGCGCCAGCAGCGAAAGAAGACAGAATCCCCCCTACGAGCAGTACTTC
d_gene: .; j_gene: TRBJ2-1; abundance: many; v_gene: TRBV20-1; CDR3aa: CSLVGLNPDNEQFF; CDR3nt: TGCAGTCTAGTTGGACTAAACCCGGACAATGAGCAGTTCTTC
d_gene: TRBD1; j_gene: TRBJ1-1; abundance: .; v_gene: TRBV14; CDR3aa: CASSRTGSSNAFF; CDR3nt: TGTGCCAGCAGCCGGACAGGTTCGTCAAACGCTTTCTTT
d_gene: .; j_gene: TRBJ2-3; abundance: few; v_gene: TRBV15; CDR3aa: CATSRDASGITDTQYF; CDR3nt: TGTGCCACCAGCAGAGATGCCTCCGGGATCACAGATACGCAGTATTTT
d_gene: .; j_gene: TRBJ1-2; abundance: many; v_gene: TRBV7-9; CDR3aa: CASSLYTDYGYTF; CDR3nt: TGTGCCAGCAGCTTATATACGGACTATGGCTACACCTTC
d_gene: TRBD1; j_gene: TRBJ2-7; abundance: few; v_gene: TRBV7-9; CDR3aa: CASSPFGTGFNEQYF; CDR3nt: TGTGCCAGCAGTCCCTTCGGGACAGGGTTTAACGAGCAGTACTTC
d_gene: .; j_gene: TRBJ2-2; abundance: many; v_gene: TRBV12-3/TRBV12-4; CDR3aa: CASSPGGTVRPHNTGELFF; CDR3nt: TGTGCCAGCAGTCCCGGCGGGACAGTCCGCCCCCATAACACCGGGGAGCTGTTTTTT